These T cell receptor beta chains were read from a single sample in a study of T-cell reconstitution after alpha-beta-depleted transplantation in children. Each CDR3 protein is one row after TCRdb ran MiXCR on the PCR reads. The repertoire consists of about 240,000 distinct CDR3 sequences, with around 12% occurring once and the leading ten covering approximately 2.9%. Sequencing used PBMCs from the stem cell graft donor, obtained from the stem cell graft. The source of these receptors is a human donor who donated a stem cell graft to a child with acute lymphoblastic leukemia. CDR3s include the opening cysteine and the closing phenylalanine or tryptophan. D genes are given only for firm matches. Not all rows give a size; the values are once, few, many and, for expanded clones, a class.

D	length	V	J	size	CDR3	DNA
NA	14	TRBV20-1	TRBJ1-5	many	CSATDRNSNQPQHF	TGCAGTGCTACGGACAGAAATAGCAATCAGCCCCAGCATTTT
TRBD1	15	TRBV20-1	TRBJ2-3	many	CSARDGGTGSDTQYF	TGCAGTGCTAGAGATGGCGGGACAGGATCAGATACGCAGTATTTT
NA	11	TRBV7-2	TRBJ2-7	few	CASSFQYEQYF	TGTGCCAGCAGCTTCCAGTACGAGCAGTACTTC
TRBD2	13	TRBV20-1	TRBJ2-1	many	CRPGVEREGEQFF	TGCAGGCCCGGAGTAGAGCGGGAGGGCGAGCAGTTCTTC
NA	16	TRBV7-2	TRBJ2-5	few	CASSEGLGDTQETQYF	TGTGCCAGCAGCGAAGGGCTAGGGGACACCCAAGAGACCCAGTACTTC
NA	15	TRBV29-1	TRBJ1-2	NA	CSVEGGSDHNYGYTF	TGCAGCGTTGAAGGGGGGTCAGATCATAACTATGGCTACACCTTC
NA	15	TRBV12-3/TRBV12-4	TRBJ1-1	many	CASKNGGARGTEAFF	TGTGCCAGCAAAAATGGGGGAGCCCGGGGCACTGAAGCTTTCTTT
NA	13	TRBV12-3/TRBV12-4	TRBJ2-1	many	CASSFSSYNEQFF	TGTGCCAGCAGTTTTTCCTCCTACAATGAGCAGTTCTTC
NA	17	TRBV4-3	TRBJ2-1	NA	CASSQDRPRAGWNEQFF	TGCGCCAGCAGCCAAGATCGACCGCGGGCCGGCTGGAATGAGCAGTTCTTC
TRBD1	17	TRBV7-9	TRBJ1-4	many	CASSLEGLGQRNEKLFF	TGTGCCAGCAGCTTAGAAGGCTTGGGACAGAGAAATGAAAAACTGTTTTTT
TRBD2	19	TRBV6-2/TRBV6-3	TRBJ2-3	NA	CASSPTGSGRPVVTSTQYF	TGTGCCAGCAGTCCCACGGGTAGCGGGAGACCTGTAGTAACGAGTACGCAGTATTTT
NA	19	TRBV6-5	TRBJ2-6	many	CASSYEWGPNRSGANVLTF	TGTGCCAGCAGTTACGAGTGGGGGCCGAACCGCTCTGGGGCCAACGTCCTGACTTTC
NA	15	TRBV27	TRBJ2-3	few	CASSLSTGYTDTQYF	TGTGCCAGCAGTTTATCGACAGGATACACAGATACGCAGTATTTT
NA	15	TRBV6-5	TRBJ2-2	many	CASSYGQPNTGELFF	TGTGCCAGCAGTTACGGACAGCCAAACACCGGGGAGCTGTTTTTT
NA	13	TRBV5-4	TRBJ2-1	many	CASSLLRDNEQFF	TGTGCCAGCAGCTTGTTAAGAGACAATGAGCAGTTCTTC
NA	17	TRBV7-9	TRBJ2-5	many	CASSRKRNRELIETQYF	TGTGCCAGCAGCCGCAAGAGAAACAGGGAACTTATAGAGACCCAGTACTTC
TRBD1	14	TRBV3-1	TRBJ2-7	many	CASSRDRVLHEQYF	TGTGCCAGCAGCCGGGACAGGGTTCTGCACGAGCAGTACTTC
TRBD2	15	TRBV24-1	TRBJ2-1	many	CATSDVAGGYNEQFF	TGTGCCACCAGTGATGTAGCGGGGGGCTACAATGAGCAGTTCTTC
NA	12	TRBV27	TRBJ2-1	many	CASSLSNNEQFF	TGTGCCAGCAGTCTGAGTAACAATGAGCAGTTCTTC
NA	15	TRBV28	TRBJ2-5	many	CASSTADPYQETQYF	TGTGCCAGCAGTACCGCAGACCCGTACCAAGAGACCCAGTACTTC
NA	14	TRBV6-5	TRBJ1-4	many	CASSYSRTNEKLFF	TGTGCCAGCAGTTACTCGAGGACTAATGAAAAACTGTTTTTT
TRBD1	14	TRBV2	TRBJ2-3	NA	CASRVGQGADTQYF	TGTGCCAGCAGGGTAGGACAGGGGGCAGATACGCAGTATTTT
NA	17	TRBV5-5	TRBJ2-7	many	CASSLGPVSGFSYEQYF	TGTGCCAGCAGCTTGGGGCCGGTATCGGGATTTTCCTACGAGCAGTACTTC
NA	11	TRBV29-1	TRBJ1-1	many	CSGLTGLEAFF	TGCAGCGGACTGACAGGCCTTGAAGCTTTCTTT
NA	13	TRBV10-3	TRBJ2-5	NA	CAISEPGGETQYF	TGTGCCATCAGTGAACCAGGCGGAGAGACCCAGTACTTC
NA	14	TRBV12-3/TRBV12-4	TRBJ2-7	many	CASSLGGYGSEQYF	TGTGCCAGCAGTTTAGGGGGTTACGGATCCGAGCAGTACTTC
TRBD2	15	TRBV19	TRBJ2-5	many	CASSPNLLGGETQYF	TGTGCCAGTAGTCCCAACCTTCTCGGGGGGGAGACCCAGTACTTC
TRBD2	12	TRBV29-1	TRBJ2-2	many	CSGGGSTGELFF	TGCAGCGGGGGGGGAAGCACCGGGGAGCTGTTTTTT
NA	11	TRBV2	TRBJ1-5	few	CASSDNQPQHF	TGTGCCAGCAGCGACAATCAGCCCCAGCATTTT
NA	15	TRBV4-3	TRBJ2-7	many	CASSQGQRIPYEQYF	TGCGCCAGCAGCCAGGGCCAGAGAATCCCCTACGAGCAGTACTTC
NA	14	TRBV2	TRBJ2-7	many	CASRTRQGTYEQYF	TGTGCCAGCAGGACTAGACAGGGAACCTACGAGCAGTACTTC
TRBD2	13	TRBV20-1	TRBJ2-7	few	CSARDPTRLASHF	TGCAGTGCTAGAGACCCGACCCGACTAGCGAGCCACTTC
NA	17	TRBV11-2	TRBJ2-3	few	CASSLDHVRGGPDTQYF	TGTGCCAGCAGCTTAGACCACGTCCGAGGAGGCCCAGATACGCAGTATTTT
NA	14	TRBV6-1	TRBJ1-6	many	CASSPDGPSSPLHF	TGTGCCAGCAGCCCCGACGGGCCTTCCTCACCCCTCCACTTT
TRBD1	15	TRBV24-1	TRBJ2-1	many	CATSVGTGGHNEQFF	TGTGCCACCAGTGTCGGGACAGGGGGCCACAATGAGCAGTTCTTC
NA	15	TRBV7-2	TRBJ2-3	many	CASSLTGPMAFGQYF	TGTGCCAGCAGCTTAACAGGCCCCATGGCGTTCGGGCAGTATTTT
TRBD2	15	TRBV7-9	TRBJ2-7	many	CASSFPASGEYEQYF	TGTGCCAGCAGCTTCCCCGCTAGCGGGGAGTACGAGCAGTACTTC
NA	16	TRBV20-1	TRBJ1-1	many	CSARGLPWRMDTEAFF	TGCAGTGCCCGGGGGCTCCCCTGGAGGATGGATACTGAAGCTTTCTTT
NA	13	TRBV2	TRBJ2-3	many	CASSVLLSDTQYF	TGTGCCAGCAGTGTACTCCTTTCAGATACGCAGTATTTT
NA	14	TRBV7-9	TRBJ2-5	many	CASSFPRQRETQYF	TGTGCCAGCAGCTTCCCTAGACAGAGAGAGACCCAGTACTTC
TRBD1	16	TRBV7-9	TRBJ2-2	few	CASSPVTGSNTGELFF	TGTGCCAGCAGCCCCGTGACAGGGTCGAACACCGGGGAGCTGTTTTTT
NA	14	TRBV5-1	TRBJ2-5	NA	CASSSGLVQETQYF	TGCGCCAGCAGCAGCGGACTGGTACAAGAGACCCAGTACTTC
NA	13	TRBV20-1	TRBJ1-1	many	CSAPSTANTEAFF	TGCAGTGCTCCCTCCACAGCGAACACTGAAGCTTTCTTT
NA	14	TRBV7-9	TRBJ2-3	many	CASSSTGRPDTQYF	TGTGCCAGCAGCTCTACAGGCCGCCCAGATACGCAGTATTTT
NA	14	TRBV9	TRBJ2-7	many	CASSATDRNYEQYF	TGTGCCAGCAGCGCGACGGACAGAAACTACGAGCAGTACTTC
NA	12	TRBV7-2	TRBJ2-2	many	CASSFEAGELFF	TGTGCCAGCAGCTTCGAAGCCGGGGAGCTGTTTTTT
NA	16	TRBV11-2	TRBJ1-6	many	CASSLDLVRGDSPLHF	TGTGCCAGCAGCTTAGATCTGGTTCGGGGGGATTCACCCCTCCACTTT
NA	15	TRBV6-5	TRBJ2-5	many	CASSYSIAGRETQYF	TGTGCCAGCAGTTACTCGATTGCTGGGAGGGAGACCCAGTACTTC
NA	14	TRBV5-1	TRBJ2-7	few	CASSFGGVQDEQYF	TGCGCCAGCAGCTTCGGAGGGGTGCAGGACGAGCAGTACTTC
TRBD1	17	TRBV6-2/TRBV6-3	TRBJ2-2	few	CASSYYRDRRNTGELFF	TGTGCCAGCAGTTACTACCGGGACAGGAGGAACACCGGGGAGCTGTTTTTT
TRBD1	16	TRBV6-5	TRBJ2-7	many	CASSSHRTGASREQYF	TGTGCCAGCAGTTCTCACCGGACAGGGGCGTCTCGTGAGCAGTACTTC
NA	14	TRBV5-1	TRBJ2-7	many	CASSLALASYEQYF	TGCGCCAGCAGCTTGGCTCTAGCGAGCTACGAGCAGTACTTC
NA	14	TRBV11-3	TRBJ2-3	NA	CASSLDSETDTQYF	TGTGCCAGCAGCTTAGACTCAGAAACAGATACGCAGTATTTT